Following are 28 T cell receptor beta chains from one sample sequenced in a study of cytomegalovirus exposure and HLA in healthy donors. PCR involved 60 Vbeta and 13 Jbeta primers. Repertoires were generated with immunoSEQ multiplex PCR, while TCRdb's copy carries only in-frame clones and drops some. Reported are approximately 140,000 clones; the ten largest clones contain about 1.6%. The sequenced sample consisted of PBMCs. The receptors stem from a woman between 40 and 50 years old in good health and CMV-seronegative.

The rearrangement links TRBV16 to TRBJ1-3; D gene uncertain. This CDR3 has 15 residues. Germline CDR1 KGHSY, CDR2 FQNENV. V gave up 3 bases and J gave up 0 bases, with 9 bases separating them. CDR3 in amino acids: CASSQQRGSGNTIYF. The CDR3 DNA reads TGTGCCAGCAGCCAGCAGCGGGGCTCTGGAAACACCATATATTTT.

The genes are TRBV11-2 and TRBJ2-7; possibly TRBD1 for D (6 bases). Germline V CDR1 and CDR2: SGHAT, FQNNGV. V was cut by 0 bases and J by 4 bases, with 10 bases left in between. This CDR3 is built from 14 residues. In nucleotides, the CDR3 is TGTGCCAGCAGCTTAGAACGGACAGAGTACGAGCAGTACTTC. Amino acids: CASSLERTEYEQYF.

The rearrangement uses TRBV11-3 and TRBJ2-5; tentatively, D is TRBD2 (6 bases). CDR1 and CDR2 from the germline V gene are SGHNT and YENEEA. Trimming pared 1 base from V and 3 bases from J, leaving 9 bases between. The CDR3 sequence is 14 residues long. The DNA of the CDR3 is TGTGCCAGCAGCTTAGGTCCGGGAGAAGAGACCCAGTACTTC. This encodes CASSLGPGEETQYF.

The chain carries TRBV4-1 and TRBJ1-1, with D maybe TRBD1 (5 bases). The CDR3 covers 14 residues. Germline lookup yields CDR1 MGHRA and CDR2 YSYEKL. V was cut by 3 bases and J by 1 base, with 9 bases left in between. CDR3 coding DNA: TGCGCCAGCAGCCAGGGGCAGCAGAACACTGAAGCTTTCTTT. Translating gives CASSQGQQNTEAFF.

This sequence joins TRBV6-5 and TRBJ1-5; 7 bases agree with TRBD1. V gave up 5 bases and J gave up 4 bases; unmatched junction bases: 5. Germline CDR1 reads MNHEY; CDR2 reads SVGAGI. The CDR3 runs 14 residues. The CDR3 DNA follows: TGTGCCAGCAGTACACGACAGGGAAATCAGCCCCAGCATTTT. Amino acids: CASSTRQGNQPQHF.

V gene TRBV9 combines with J gene TRBJ1-4; 9 bases map to TRBD1. The V gene end was trimmed by 4 bases and the J gene end by 6 bases; junction bases not matched to a gene: 10. This CDR3 comprises 16 residues. Germline V lookup: CDR1 SGDLS, CDR2 YYNGEE. DNA of the CDR3: TGTGCCAGCAGCCTCCGACAGGGGGGAAATTATGAAAAACTGTTTTTT. Translating it yields CASSLRQGGNYEKLFF.

The chain couples TRBV5-1 to TRBJ1-6; 7 bases agree with TRBD1. Germline loops: CDR1 SGHRS, CDR2 YFSETQ. Trimming took 1 base from V and 6 from J; bases not matched to a gene: 10. The CDR3 runs 17 residues. Here the CDR3 DNA reads TGCGCCAGCAGCTTGACTGGACAGGAAATATCTAATTCACCCCTCCACTTT. Translation: CASSLTGQEISNSPLHF.

The V and J genes are TRBV9 and TRBJ1-1; perhaps TRBD1 as D (5 bases). The CDR3 contains 16 residues. V lost 3 bases to trimming and J lost 1 base, with 16 bases between them. Germline V gene sequence: CDR1 SGDLS, CDR2 YYNGEE. CDR3 in DNA: TGTGCCAGCAGCGCCCCTAGGGAGGGGACGAACACTGAAGCTTTCTTT. Its protein is CASSAPREGTNTEAFF.

The V and J genes are TRBV5-1 and TRBJ1-2, with TRBD1 as a possible D gene (6 bases). Germline lookup yields CDR1 SGHRS and CDR2 YFSETQ. With 4 bases removed from V and 0 bases from J, the gap between germline ends came to 10 bases. The CDR3 has 14 residues. This chain's CDR3 is CASSDRLANYGYTF. In DNA form, the CDR3 reads TGCGCCAGCAGCGACAGGTTAGCTAACTATGGCTACACCTTC.

The chain recombines TRBV10-3 with TRBJ1-5; no reliable D call. The germline V and J ends were trimmed by 0 bases and 7 bases, with 13 bases remaining between them. This CDR3 has 15 amino acids. Germline-derived CDR1 and CDR2 are ENHRY and SYGVKD. In DNA, the CDR3 is TGTGCCATCAGTGAGTCAGGAGGGATAGGACAGCCCCAGCATTTT. Translating gives CAISESGGIGQPQHF.

The V gene is TRBV4-3, the J gene TRBJ1-4; D unclear. This CDR3 is built from 15 residues. V was trimmed by 3 bases and J by 0 bases, leaving 8 bases between them. Germline assignment: CDR1 LGHNA and CDR2 YSLEER. The CDR3 DNA reads as TGCGCCAGCAGCCAGCAGGATGCAACTAATGAAAAACTGTTTTTT. This translates into CASSQQDATNEKLFF.

CDR3 bases: TGTGCCAGTAGTACGGCCGGACAGGGAGGTAACTATGGCTACACCTTC. It codes for CASSTAGQGGNYGYTF. This chain connects TRBV19 to TRBJ1-2; 8 bases are shared with TRBD1. The CDR3 is 16 amino acids. The germline V gene has CDR1 LNHDA and CDR2 SQIVND (reference sequence). The V gene end was trimmed by 4 bases and the J gene end by 1 base; junction bases not matched to a gene: 8.

This rearrangement joins TRBV10-3 to TRBJ2-1, with TRBD2 matching over 7 bases. The length of the CDR3 is 12 residues. V was pared by 8 bases and J by 10 bases, with 8 bases of the junction left unmatched. CDR1 is ENHRY, CDR2 SYGVKD, per germline. CDR3: CAIWEGSSEQFF. The DNA for the CDR3 is TGTGCCATCTGGGAGGGGAGTTCAGAGCAGTTCTTC.

This sequence joins TRBV6-1 and TRBJ1-5, with TRBD1 matching over 8 bases. The trim removed 4 bases at V and 1 base at J, leaving 3 bases unmatched. The CDR3 is 15 residues long. Germline loops: CDR1 MNHNS, CDR2 SASEGT. This CDR3 reads CASSVQGESNQPQHF. Written as DNA, the CDR3 is TGTGCCAGCAGTGTACAGGGGGAGAGCAATCAGCCCCAGCATTTT.

Concerning this clone itself: Within the sample, other DNA sequences also encode this same CDR3. This chain links TRBV5-6 with TRBJ2-3; 7 nucleotides align to TRBD1. The V gene end was trimmed by 0 bases and the J gene end by 2 bases; junction bases not matched to a gene: 6. CDR3 length equals 16 residues. CDR1 and CDR2 from the germline V gene are SGHDT and YYEEEE. The CDR3 DNA reads TGTGCCAGCAGCTTGGCGACAGGGTTCTTCACAGATACGCAGTATTTT. It codes for CASSLATGFFTDTQYF. Complete variable domain (other parts from reference TRBV5-6 and TRBJ2-3): DAGVTQSPTHLIKTRGQQVTLRCSPKSGHDTVSWYQQALGQGPQFIFQYYEEEERQRGNFPDRFSGHQFPNYSSELNVNALLLGDSALYLCASSLATGFFTDTQYFGPGTRLTVL.

This chain connects TRBV6-5 to TRBJ2-2, with D maybe TRBD2 (7 bases). CDR1 MNHEY and CDR2 SVGAGI come from the germline V gene. The CDR3 covers 16 residues. V was shortened by 0 bases and J by 3 bases, with 11 bases between the two germline ends. The CDR3 DNA follows: TGTGCCAGCAGTTACTCGGGGGGGCTATACACCGGGGAGCTGTTTTTT. Translating it yields CASSYSGGLYTGELFF.

The gene calls are TRBV2 and TRBJ1-4; D unclear. V lost 5 bases to trimming and J lost 5 bases, with 12 bases between them. Germline CDR1 SNHLY, CDR2 FYNNEI. The CDR3 length is 14 residues. CDR3 in amino acids: CASSPQVSNEKLFF. The CDR3 DNA reads TGTGCCAGCAGTCCCCAGGTGTCGAATGAAAAACTGTTTTTT.

This chain connects TRBV5-3 to TRBJ2-5, with 8 bases fitting TRBD1. TRBV5-3 is an ORF for which the function is uncertain. V lost 3 bases and J lost 0; bases outside the gene matches: 4. The CDR3 contains 15 residues. The CDR3 spells CARSSRDRYQETQYF. Here the CDR3 DNA reads TGTGCCAGAAGCTCACGGGACAGGTACCAAGAGACCCAGTACTTC.

The rearrangement links TRBV11-3 to TRBJ2-1, with TRBD2 matching over 8 bases. The CDR3 has 18 amino acids. After removal of 0 bases from V and 4 bases from J, the junction contained 11 bases not matched to a gene. Germline CDR1 and CDR2: SGHNT and YENEEA. The CDR3 here is CASSLDESGGSRYNEQFF. CDR3 coding DNA: TGTGCCAGCAGCTTAGATGAGAGCGGGGGTTCTAGATACAATGAGCAGTTCTTC.

This chain connects TRBV2 to TRBJ1-4; a possible D gene is TRBD1 (6 bases). This CDR3 is built from 14 residues. Germline CDR1 reads SNHLY; CDR2 reads FYNNEI. The ends were cut back, 6 bases at V and 7 bases at J, with 15 bases in the middle. CDR3 sequence reads: CASRRQAVVEKLFF. The CDR3, as DNA: TGTGCCAGCAGGCGACAGGCCGTAGTTGAAAAACTGTTTTTT.

The chain has TRBV2 and TRBJ2-2; TRBD2 matches 14 bases. With 10 bases clipped from V and 1 base from J, the junction kept 14 bases outside the gene matches. The CDR3 is 19 residues long. Per the germline V gene, CDR1 is SNHLY and CDR2 is FYNNEI. The CDR3 protein is CATMGVSGLAGVNTGELFF. For the CDR3, the DNA is TGTGCCACCATGGGTGTTTCGGGACTAGCGGGGGTGAACACCGGGGAGCTGTTTTTT.

The CDR3 sequence is CASSIWRGAGDTQYF. The CDR3 DNA follows: TGTGCCAGTAGTATCTGGCGGGGGGCGGGAGATACGCAGTATTTT. The V gene is TRBV19, the J gene TRBJ2-3, with TRBD2 matching 8 bases. Germline V CDR1 and CDR2: LNHDA, SQIVND (reference sequence). The CDR3 totals 15 residues. With 3 bases clipped from V and 5 bases from J, the junction kept 7 bases outside the gene matches.

V usage is TRBV19 and J usage is TRBJ1-3, with TRBD1 as a possible D gene (5 bases). This CDR3 is built from 15 residues. The V end lost 3 bases, the J end lost 0 bases, and 9 bases lay between the germline ends. CDR1 is LNHDA and CDR2 is SQIVND in the germline V gene (reference sequence). In DNA, the CDR3 is TGTGCCAGTAGTATCATGGGGGGCTCTGGAAACACCATATATTTT. This encodes CASSIMGGSGNTIYF.

The chain couples TRBV6-5 to TRBJ1-2, with D tentatively TRBD1 (5 bases). This CDR3 contains 13 residues. CDR1 is MNHEY and CDR2 is SVGAGI in the germline V gene. V was pared by 6 bases and J by 6 bases, with 14 bases between. CDR3 loop: CASRGEGRNGYTF. The CDR3 DNA sequence: TGTGCCAGCAGGGGGGAGGGGAGGAATGGCTACACCTTC.

The chain joins TRBV27 to TRBJ1-2; 9 positions match TRBD1. V was clipped by 7 bases and J by 7 bases; unmatched bases: 7. This CDR3 region has 13 residues. Germline V gene lookup returns CDR1 MNHEY and CDR2 SMNVEV (reference sequence). The CDR3 reads CASTATGGGGYTF. The DNA of the CDR3 is TGTGCCAGCACCGCAACAGGGGGCGGTGGCTACACCTTC.

This chain links TRBV28 with TRBJ2-2; 8 nucleotides agree with TRBD2. Trimming cost V 6 bases and J 0 bases; bases outside gene matches: 6. Germline V gene data show CDR1 as MDHEN and CDR2 as SYDVKM. This CDR3 has 16 residues. CDR3 DNA: TGTGCCAGCAGCCCTTGGCGGGGGGCGAACACCGGGGAGCTGTTTTTT. Translated, it gives CASSPWRGANTGELFF.

The chain uses TRBV11-2 and TRBJ2-3, with TRBD2 matching over 10 bases. The length of the CDR3 is 17 residues. J lost 1 base, V lost 2 bases, and 6 bases had no gene match. The V gene's germline CDR1 is SGHAT and CDR2 FQNNGV. For the CDR3, the DNA is TGTGCCAGCAGCTTACGGGCAACTAGCGGGGGCACAGATACGCAGTATTTT. Its translation is CASSLRATSGGTDTQYF.

This rearrangement joins TRBV18 to TRBJ1-2; D ambiguous. This CDR3 is built from 16 residues. Trimming removed 2 bases at V and 0 bases at J, with 13 bases between. Germline V gene data show CDR1 as KGHSH and CDR2 as LQKENI. The CDR3 region is CASSPERAGANYGYTF. The CDR3 DNA reads TGTGCCAGCTCACCAGAGAGGGCAGGCGCTAACTATGGCTACACCTTC. The full variable domain, with the rest looked up from reference TRBV18 and TRBJ1-2, is NAGVMQNPRHLVRRRGQEARLRCSPMKGHSHVYWYRQLPEEGLKFMVYLQKENIIDESGMPKERFSAEFPKEGPSILRIQQVVRGDSAAYFCASSPERAGANYGYTFGSGTRLTVV.